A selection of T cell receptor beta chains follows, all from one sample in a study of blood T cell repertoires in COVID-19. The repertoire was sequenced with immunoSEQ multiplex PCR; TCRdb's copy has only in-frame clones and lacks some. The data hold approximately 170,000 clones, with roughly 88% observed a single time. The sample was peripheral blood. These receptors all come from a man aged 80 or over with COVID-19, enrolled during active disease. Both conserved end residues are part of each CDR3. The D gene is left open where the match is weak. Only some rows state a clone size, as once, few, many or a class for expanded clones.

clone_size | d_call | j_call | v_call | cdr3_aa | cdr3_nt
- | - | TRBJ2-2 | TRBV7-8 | CASSPDRSTGELFF | TGTGCCAGCAGCCCCGACAGGAGCACCGGGGAGCTGTTTTTT
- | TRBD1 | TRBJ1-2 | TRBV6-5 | CASSRQGLVYGYTF | TGTGCCAGCAGTCGACAGGGTCTTGTCTATGGCTACACCTTC
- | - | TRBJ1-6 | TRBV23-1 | CASSPDHYSYNSPLHF | TGCGCCAGCAGTCCGGATCACTATTCTTATAATTCACCCCTCCACTTT
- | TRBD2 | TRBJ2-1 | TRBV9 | CASSALLAGTYNEQFF | TGTGCCAGCAGCGCCTTACTAGCGGGGACCTACAATGAGCAGTTCTTC
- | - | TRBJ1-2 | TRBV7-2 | CASRGGIRYGYTF | TGTGCCAGCAGGGGGGGGATCCGCTATGGCTACACCTTC
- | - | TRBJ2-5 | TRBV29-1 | CSVHRVQETQYF | TGCAGCGTTCACCGGGTGCAAGAGACCCAGTACTTC
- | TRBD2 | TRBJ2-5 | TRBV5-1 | CASSSNSGNQETQYF | TGCGCCAGCAGCTCCAACAGCGGGAACCAAGAGACCCAGTACTTC
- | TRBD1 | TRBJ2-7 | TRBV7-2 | CASSVGQGALGEQYF | TGTGCCAGCAGCGTTGGCCAGGGGGCTCTAGGCGAGCAGTACTTC
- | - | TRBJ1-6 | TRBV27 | CASSFSGHYNSPLHF | TGTGCCAGCAGTTTTTCGGGACACTATAATTCACCCCTCCACTTT
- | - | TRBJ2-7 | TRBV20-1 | CSASSGTYEQYF | TGCAGTGCTAGTAGCGGAACGTACGAGCAGTACTTC
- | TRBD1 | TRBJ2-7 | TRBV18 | CASSPEGAYEQYF | TGTGCCAGCTCACCCGAGGGGGCATACGAGCAGTACTTC
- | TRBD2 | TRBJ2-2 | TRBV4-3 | CASSLSGGVGGELFF | TGCGCCAGCAGCCTGAGCGGGGGGGTCGGCGGGGAGCTGTTTTTT
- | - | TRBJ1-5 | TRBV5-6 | CASRRQYSNQPQHF | TGTGCCAGCCGACGACAGTATAGCAATCAGCCCCAGCATTTT
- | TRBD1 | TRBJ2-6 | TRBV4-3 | CASSQDTRQGYGANVLTF | TGCGCCAGCAGCCAAGATACGAGACAGGGTTACGGGGCCAACGTCCTGACTTTC
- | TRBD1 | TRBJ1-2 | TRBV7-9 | CASSSWDREDYGYTF | TGTGCCAGCAGCTCCTGGGACAGGGAGGACTATGGCTACACCTTC
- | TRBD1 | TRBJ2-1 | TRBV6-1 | CASSDWFGRGIGEQFF | TGTGCCAGCAGTGACTGGTTCGGCAGGGGGATCGGTGAGCAGTTCTTC
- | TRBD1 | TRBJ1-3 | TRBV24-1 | CATSEGRQGSGNTIYF | TGTGCCACCAGTGAGGGACGACAGGGCTCTGGAAACACCATATATTTT
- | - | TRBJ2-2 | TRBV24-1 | CATSDYITGELFF | TGTGCCACCAGTGACTATATAACCGGGGAGCTGTTTTTT
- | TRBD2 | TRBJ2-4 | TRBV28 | CASSFDSGTTKSVDIQYF | TGTGCCAGCAGTTTTGACAGTGGGACTACTAAAAGCGTCGACATTCAGTACTTC
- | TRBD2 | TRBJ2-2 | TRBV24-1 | CATKPLKGRGVRGDTGELFF | TGTGCCACCAAGCCTTTAAAAGGGCGGGGGGTCCGAGGTGACACCGGGGAGCTGTTTTTT
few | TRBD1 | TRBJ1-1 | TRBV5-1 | CASSTRTGLNTEAFF | TGCGCCAGCAGCACCCGGACAGGGCTGAACACTGAAGCTTTCTTT
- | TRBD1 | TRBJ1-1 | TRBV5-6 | CASSWGQGGTEAFF | TGTGCCAGCAGCTGGGGACAGGGGGGCACTGAAGCTTTCTTT
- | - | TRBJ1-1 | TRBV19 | CASSMQGPYAEAFF | TGTGCCAGTAGTATGCAGGGGCCGTACGCTGAAGCTTTCTTT
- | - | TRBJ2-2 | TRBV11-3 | CASSFGTVNTGELFF | TGTGCCAGCAGCTTCGGCACAGTTAACACCGGGGAGCTGTTTTTT
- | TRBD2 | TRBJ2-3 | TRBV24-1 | CATSEAGGLTDTQYF | TGTGCCACCAGTGAAGCGGGGGGGCTGACAGATACGCAGTATTTT
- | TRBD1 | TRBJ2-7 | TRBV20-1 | CSAGQGNEQYF | TGCAGTGCTGGACAGGGGAACGAGCAGTACTTC
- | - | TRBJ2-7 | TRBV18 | CASSNSGPRQYF | TGTGCCAGCTCAAACTCAGGTCCCCGGCAGTACTTC
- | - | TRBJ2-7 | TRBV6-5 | CASRGDNFYEQYF | TGTGCCAGCAGGGGGGACAATTTCTACGAGCAGTACTTC
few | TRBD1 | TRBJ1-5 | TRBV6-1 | CASSERDRGNQPQHF | TGTGCCAGCAGTGAAAGGGACAGGGGGAATCAGCCCCAGCATTTT
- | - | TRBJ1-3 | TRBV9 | CASSVVSGSGNTIYF | TGTGCCAGCAGCGTAGTTTCAGGGTCTGGAAACACCATATATTTT
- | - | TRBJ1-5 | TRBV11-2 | CASSLGQGNQPQHF | TGTGCCAGCAGCTTAGGCCAGGGGAATCAGCCCCAGCATTTT
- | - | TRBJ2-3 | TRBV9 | CASSPWLRSSTDTQYF | TGTGCCAGCAGCCCTTGGTTGAGGAGTAGCACAGATACGCAGTATTTT
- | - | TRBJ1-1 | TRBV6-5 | CASTLQGNTEAFF | TGTGCCAGCACCCTACAGGGGAACACTGAAGCTTTCTTT
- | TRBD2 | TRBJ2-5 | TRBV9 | CASSVGTAGGSQETQYF | TGTGCCAGCAGCGTAGGAACGGCGGGGGGCTCACAAGAGACCCAGTACTTC
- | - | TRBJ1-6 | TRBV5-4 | CASSLRTGILYSPLHF | TGTGCCAGCAGCTTAAGGACGGGGATTCTTTATTCACCCCTCCACTTT
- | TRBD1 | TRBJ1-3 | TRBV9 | CASSVRQGYGNTIYF | TGTGCCAGCAGCGTAAGACAGGGGTATGGAAACACCATATATTTT
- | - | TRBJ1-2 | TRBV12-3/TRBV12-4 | CASSPSSYYGYTF | TGTGCCAGCAGTCCCTCCTCTTACTATGGCTACACCTTC
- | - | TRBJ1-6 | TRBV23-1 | CASPGLISYNSPLHF | TGCGCCAGCCCTGGCTTGATCTCCTATAATTCACCCCTCCACTTT
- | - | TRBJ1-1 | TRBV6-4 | CASSRQAKDTEAFF | TGTGCCAGCAGTCGGCAGGCCAAGGACACTGAAGCTTTCTTT